A selection of T cell receptor beta chains follows, all from one sample in a study of radiotherapy plus CTLA-4 blockade in lung cancer. The assay was immunoSEQ multiplex PCR, and TCRdb's table has in-frame clones only and misses some. The sample includes 47,000 or so clones, about 88% of them seen just once. This material consisted of peripheral blood, taken from a patient treated with radiotherapy plus ipilimumab. All receptors derive from a human donor with non-small cell lung cancer whose response to radiotherapy plus ipilimumab could not be evaluated. Both conserved end residues are part of each CDR3. A D gene is named only where the DNA matches it firmly. Some rows have no size entry. The others give once, few or many, or a class for an expanded clone.

clone_size	v_call	j_call	d_call	cdr3_aa	cdr3_nt
.	TRBV7-9	TRBJ2-1	TRBD2	CASSFEREGPSYNEQFF	TGTGCCAGCAGCTTCGAGCGGGAGGGCCCTTCCTACAATGAGCAGTTCTTC
.	TRBV27	TRBJ2-3	TRBD2	CASSSPGLAGWWSTDTQYF	TGTGCCAGCAGCTCACCGGGACTAGCGGGATGGTGGAGCACAGATACGCAGTATTTT
.	TRBV6-5	TRBJ2-7	.	CASSVGSSYEQYF	TGTGCCAGCAGTGTTGGCAGCTCCTACGAGCAGTACTTC
.	TRBV19	TRBJ2-1	TRBD2	CASSFGGLAGSSYNEQFF	TGTGCCAGTAGTTTTGGGGGGCTAGCGGGTAGCTCCTACAATGAGCAGTTCTTC
.	TRBV5-1	TRBJ1-3	.	CASTQEAGNTIYF	TGCGCCAGCACCCAAGAGGCTGGAAACACCATATATTTT
.	TRBV5-1	TRBJ2-7	TRBD2	CASSPGTSGREQYF	TGCGCCAGCAGCCCGGGGACTAGCGGGAGGGAGCAGTACTTC
.	TRBV28	TRBJ2-7	.	CASSLPRQKTPYEQYF	TGTGCCAGCAGTTTACCGCGACAGAAGACCCCCTACGAGCAGTACTTC
.	TRBV2	TRBJ2-7	.	CASSVSLFSHEQYF	TGTGCCAGCAGTGTTAGCCTTTTTTCCCACGAGCAGTACTTC
.	TRBV30	TRBJ1-2	TRBD1	CAWSVRRDSSYGYTF	TGTGCCTGGAGTGTACGGCGGGACAGCAGCTATGGCTACACCTTC
.	TRBV18	TRBJ2-1	.	CASSGGTDSSYNEQFF	TGTGCCAGCTCAGGCGGGACAGACTCTTCCTACAATGAGCAGTTCTTC
.	TRBV25-1	TRBJ2-2	.	CASSEYLGATGELFF	TGTGCCAGCAGTGAATATCTGGGGGCCACCGGGGAGCTGTTTTTT
.	TRBV7-2	TRBJ2-5	.	CASSFGRGETQYF	TGTGCCAGCAGCTTCGGCAGGGGAGAGACCCAGTACTTC
.	TRBV5-1	TRBJ2-2	TRBD1	CASTTGGAKDTGELFF	TGCGCCAGCACGACAGGGGGCGCAAAGGACACCGGGGAGCTGTTTTTT
.	TRBV5-1	TRBJ2-1	.	CASSSIGRLGTRAYNEQFF	TGCGCCAGCAGCTCCATAGGGCGGTTGGGGACAAGAGCCTACAATGAGCAGTTCTTC
once	TRBV19	TRBJ1-1	TRBD1	CASSTGGQGATNTEAFF	TGTGCCAGTAGTACCGGGGGACAGGGGGCCACGAACACTGAAGCTTTCTTT
.	TRBV9	TRBJ2-1	.	CASSGGGGTNEQFF	TGTGCCAGCAGCGGTGGGGGGGGCACGAATGAGCAGTTCTTC
once	TRBV29-1	TRBJ2-7	TRBD2	CSVRKGLTGTTIYEQYF	TGCAGCGTCCGAAAGGGACTCACCGGGACTACTATCTACGAGCAGTACTTC
.	TRBV29-1	TRBJ1-2	TRBD1	CSVATDRASGDYGYTF	TGCAGCGTCGCAACCGACAGGGCCTCGGGTGACTATGGCTACACCTTC
.	TRBV5-1	TRBJ2-1	TRBD2	CASSLQPLTSEVGDEQFF	TGCGCCAGCAGCCTACAGCCCCTGACTAGCGAGGTAGGGGATGAGCAGTTCTTC
.	TRBV28	TRBJ2-7	TRBD2	CASSLVSGRAVYEQYF	TGTGCCAGCAGTTTAGTTAGCGGGAGGGCGGTTTACGAGCAGTACTTC
.	TRBV28	TRBJ2-2	TRBD1	CASITGQATGELFF	TGTGCCAGCATTACAGGACAGGCCACCGGGGAGCTGTTTTTT
.	TRBV7-8	TRBJ2-6	.	CASSYGASRAGANVLTF	TGTGCCAGCAGCTATGGGGCCTCAAGAGCCGGGGCCAACGTCCTGACTTTC
.	TRBV11-2	TRBJ2-2	.	CASRKQDQLGTGELFF	TGTGCCAGCAGGAAACAGGACCAACTTGGCACCGGGGAGCTGTTTTTT
.	TRBV5-1	TRBJ2-7	TRBD1	CASSKNRGEQYF	TGCGCCAGCAGCAAAAACAGGGGCGAGCAGTACTTC
few	TRBV30	TRBJ1-2	.	CAWRVAYGYTF	TGTGCCTGGAGGGTGGCCTATGGCTACACCTTC
.	TRBV28	TRBJ2-7	.	CASLPSRGRYSYEQYF	TGTGCCAGCCTCCCGAGCCGGGGGAGATACTCCTACGAGCAGTACTTC
.	TRBV11-3	TRBJ2-1	.	CASSLGSGSDNEQFF	TGTGCCAGCAGCTTAGGGTCGGGGTCTGACAATGAGCAGTTCTTC
few	TRBV6-1	TRBJ1-2	.	CASSTGSKYGYTF	TGTGCCAGCAGCACAGGCAGCAAATATGGCTACACCTTC
.	TRBV2	TRBJ2-3	.	CASSENRLADTQYF	TGTGCCAGCAGTGAAAACAGGCTGGCAGATACGCAGTATTTT
once	TRBV9	TRBJ2-2	TRBD2	CASSPSGTNTGELFF	TGTGCCAGCAGCCCTAGCGGGACGAACACCGGGGAGCTGTTTTTT
.	TRBV30	TRBJ2-3	TRBD2	CAWNKREGTDTQYF	TGTGCCTGGAACAAGAGGGAGGGGACAGATACGCAGTATTTT
few	TRBV9	TRBJ2-1	TRBD1	CASSAKGQYNEQFF	TGTGCCAGCAGCGCCAAGGGACAGTACAATGAGCAGTTCTTC
.	TRBV28	TRBJ2-3	.	CASSPRSDTQYF	TGTGCCAGCAGTCCCCGTAGTGATACGCAGTATTTT
.	TRBV2	TRBJ1-1	TRBD1	CASSYTGQGGTEAFF	TGTGCCAGCAGCTACACCGGACAGGGAGGCACTGAAGCTTTCTTT
.	TRBV6-4	TRBJ2-3	.	CASSDSLDSNTQYF	TGTGCCAGCAGTGACTCCCTAGATTCAAATACGCAGTATTTT
.	TRBV28	TRBJ2-2	.	CASSLSGYGELFF	TGTGCCAGCAGTTTATCAGGGTACGGGGAGCTGTTTTTT
.	TRBV7-2	TRBJ2-2	TRBD2	CASSLASSGTGELFF	TGTGCCAGCAGCTTAGCGTCTAGCGGGACCGGGGAGCTGTTTTTT
.	TRBV10-3	TRBJ2-1	TRBD2	CAIRGAGDYNEQFF	TGTGCCATCAGGGGAGCGGGAGACTACAATGAGCAGTTCTTC
once	TRBV9	TRBJ1-2	.	CASSITGSPDYGYTF	TGTGCCAGCAGCATCACAGGGAGTCCGGACTATGGCTACACCTTC